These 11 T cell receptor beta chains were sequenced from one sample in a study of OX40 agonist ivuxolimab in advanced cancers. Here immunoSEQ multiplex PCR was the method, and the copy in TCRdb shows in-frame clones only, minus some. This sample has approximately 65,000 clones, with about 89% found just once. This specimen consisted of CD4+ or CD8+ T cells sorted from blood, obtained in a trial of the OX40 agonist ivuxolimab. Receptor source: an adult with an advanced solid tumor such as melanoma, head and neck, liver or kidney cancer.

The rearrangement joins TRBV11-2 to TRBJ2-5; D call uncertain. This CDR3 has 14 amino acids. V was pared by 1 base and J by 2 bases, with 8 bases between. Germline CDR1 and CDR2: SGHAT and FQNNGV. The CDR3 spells CASSLVGVQETQYF. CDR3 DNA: TGTGCCAGCAGCTTAGTAGGAGTTCAAGAGACCCAGTACTTC. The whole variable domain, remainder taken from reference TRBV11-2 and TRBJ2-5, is EAGVAQSPRYKIIEKRQSVAFWCNPISGHATLYWYQQILGQGPKLLIQFQNNGVVDDSQLPKDRFSAERLKGVDSTLKIQPAKLEDSAVYLCASSLVGVQETQYFGPGTRLLVL.

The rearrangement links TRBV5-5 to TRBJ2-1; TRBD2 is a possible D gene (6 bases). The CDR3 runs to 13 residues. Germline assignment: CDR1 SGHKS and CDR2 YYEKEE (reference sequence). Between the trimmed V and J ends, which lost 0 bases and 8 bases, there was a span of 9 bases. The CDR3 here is CASSLVPGDEQFF. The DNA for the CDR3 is TGTGCCAGCAGCTTGGTGCCGGGGGATGAGCAGTTCTTC. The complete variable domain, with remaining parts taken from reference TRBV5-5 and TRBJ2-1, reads DAGVTQSPTHLIKTRGQQVTLRCSPISGHKSVSWYQQVLGQGPQFIFQYYEKEERGRGNFPDRFSARQFPNYSSELNVNALLLGDSALYLCASSLVPGDEQFFGPGTRLTVL.

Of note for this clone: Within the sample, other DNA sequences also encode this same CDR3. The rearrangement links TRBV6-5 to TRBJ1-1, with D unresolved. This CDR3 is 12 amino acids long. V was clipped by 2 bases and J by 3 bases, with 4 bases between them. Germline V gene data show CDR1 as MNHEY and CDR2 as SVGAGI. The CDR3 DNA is TGTGCCAGCAGTTACAGGGACACTGAAGCTTTCTTT. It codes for CASSYRDTEAFF.

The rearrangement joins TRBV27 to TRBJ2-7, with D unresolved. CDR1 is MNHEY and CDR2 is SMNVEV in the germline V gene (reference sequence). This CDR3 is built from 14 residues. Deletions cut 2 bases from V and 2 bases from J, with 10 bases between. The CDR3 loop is CASSLLATTYEQYF. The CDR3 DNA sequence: TGTGCCAGCAGTTTACTTGCCACAACCTACGAGCAGTACTTC.

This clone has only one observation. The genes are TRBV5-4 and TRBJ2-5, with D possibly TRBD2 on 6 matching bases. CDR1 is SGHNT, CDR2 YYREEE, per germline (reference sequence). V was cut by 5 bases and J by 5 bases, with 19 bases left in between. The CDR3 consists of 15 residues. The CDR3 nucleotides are TGTGCCAGCAGTTCCGCGGCGGGATGGTCGGAGACCCAGTACTTC. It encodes CASSSAAGWSETQYF. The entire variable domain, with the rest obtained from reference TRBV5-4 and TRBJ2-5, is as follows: ETGVTQSPTHLIKTRGQQVTLRCSSQSGHNTVSWYQQALGQGPQFIFQYYREEENGRGNFPPRFSGLQFPNYSSELNVNALELDDSALYLCASSSAAGWSETQYFGPGTRLLVL.

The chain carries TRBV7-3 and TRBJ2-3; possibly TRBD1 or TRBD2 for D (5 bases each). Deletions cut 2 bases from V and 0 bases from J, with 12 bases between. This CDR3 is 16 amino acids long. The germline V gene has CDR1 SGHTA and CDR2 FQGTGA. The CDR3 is CASSLGGLGSTDTQYF. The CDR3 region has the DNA TGTGCCAGCAGCTTAGGGGGATTAGGAAGCACAGATACGCAGTATTTT.

DNA of the CDR3: TGCGCCAGCAGCTTGACAGGGACCACAGATACGCAGTATTTT. Translation: CASSLTGTTDTQYF. V usage is TRBV5-1 and J usage is TRBJ2-3; D is possibly TRBD1 (6 bases). Germline V lookup: CDR1 SGHRS, CDR2 YFSETQ. This CDR3 has 14 residues. V was pared by 1 base and J by 2 bases, with 8 bases between.

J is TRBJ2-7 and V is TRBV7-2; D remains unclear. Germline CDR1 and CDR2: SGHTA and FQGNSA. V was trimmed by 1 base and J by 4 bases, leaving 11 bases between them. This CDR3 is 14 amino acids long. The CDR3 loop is CASSLVGRTYEQYF. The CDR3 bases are TGTGCCAGCAGCTTAGTTGGTAGAACTTACGAGCAGTACTTC.

CDR3 DNA: TGTGCCAGCAAAGGACAGGGGGCGGGATATGGCTACACCTTC. Its translation is CASKGQGAGYGYTF. The chain is built from TRBV6-5 and TRBJ1-2; 11 bases map to TRBD1. Germline assignment: CDR1 MNHEY and CDR2 SVGAGI. This CDR3 comprises 14 residues. The V segment lost 7 bases and the J segment 5 bases; nucleotides outside the gene matches: 6.

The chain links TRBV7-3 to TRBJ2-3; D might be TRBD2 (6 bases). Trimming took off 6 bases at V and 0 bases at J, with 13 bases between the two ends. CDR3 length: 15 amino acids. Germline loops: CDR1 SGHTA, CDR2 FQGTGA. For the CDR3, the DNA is TGTGCCAGCAGACTTATAGCGGCTAGCACAGATACGCAGTATTTT. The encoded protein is CASRLIAASTDTQYF.

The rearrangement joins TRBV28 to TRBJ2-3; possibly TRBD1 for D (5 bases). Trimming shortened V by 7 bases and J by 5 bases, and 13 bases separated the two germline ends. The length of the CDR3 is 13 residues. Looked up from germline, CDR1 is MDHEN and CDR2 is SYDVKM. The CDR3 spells CASTLGHLDTQYF. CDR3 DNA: TGTGCCAGCACCCTTGGACATTTAGATACGCAGTATTTT.